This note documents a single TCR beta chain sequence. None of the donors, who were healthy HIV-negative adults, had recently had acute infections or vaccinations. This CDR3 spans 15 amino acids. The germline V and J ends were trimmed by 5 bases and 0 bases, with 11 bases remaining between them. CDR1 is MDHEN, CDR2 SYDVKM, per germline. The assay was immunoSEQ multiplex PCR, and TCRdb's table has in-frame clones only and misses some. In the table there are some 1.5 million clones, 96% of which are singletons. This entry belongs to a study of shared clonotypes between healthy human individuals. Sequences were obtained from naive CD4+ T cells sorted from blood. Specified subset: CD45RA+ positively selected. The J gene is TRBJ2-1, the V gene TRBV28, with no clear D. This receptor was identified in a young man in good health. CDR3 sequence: CASSPADISYNEQFF. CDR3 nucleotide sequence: TGTGCCAGCAGTCCAGCTGATATCTCCTACAATGAGCAGTTCTTC. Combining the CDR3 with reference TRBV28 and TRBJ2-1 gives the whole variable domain DVKVTQSSRYLVKRTGEKVFLECVQDMDHENMFWYRQDPGLGLRLIYFSYDVKMKEKGDIPEGYSVSREKKERFSLILESASTNQTSMYLCASSPADISYNEQFFGPGTRLTVL.